This note documents a single T cell receptor beta chain sequence. The record originates from a study of cytomegalovirus exposure and HLA in healthy donors. The study ran its PCR with 60 Vbeta and 13 Jbeta primers. Assay: immunoSEQ multiplex PCR; the TCRdb copy retains only in-frame clones and omits some. Here the sample spans 130,000 or so clones, around 83% being singletons. Germline V gene sequence: CDR1 MNHNS, CDR2 SASEGT. Trimming removed 2 bases from V and 3 bases from J; junction bases left unmatched: 5. The CDR3 is 16 amino acids. Sequencing was performed on PBMCs. V is TRBV6-1 and J is TRBJ1-3; 9 nucleotides line up with TRBD1. The TCR sequence derives from a woman aged 25 to 39 in good health and CMV-seropositive. The CDR3: CASSESTGGYGNTIYF. For the CDR3, the DNA is TGTGCCAGCAGTGAATCCACAGGGGGCTATGGAAACACCATATATTTT.